This T cell receptor (beta chain) was retrieved from a study of T-cell reconstitution after alpha-beta-depleted transplantation in children. Unique molecular identifiers were incorporated during preparation of the TCRbeta library. TCRdb fed the PCR reads into MiXCR, producing one record per CDR3 protein. Of hundreds of thousands of distinct CDR3 sequences in the sample, approximately 17% were seen once. The CDR3 loop spans 15 amino acids. Per germline, CDR1 SEHNR and CDR2 FQNEAQ (reference sequence). V dropped 4 bases and J dropped 5; count of bases not matched to a gene: 9. The table lists this clonotype with a few counts.

Material: PBMCs from the stem cell graft donor, obtained from the stem cell graft. This sequence was found in a human donor who donated a stem cell graft to a child with acute myeloid leukemia. The rearrangement uses TRBV7-9 and TRBJ2-7; 9 bases are shared with TRBD1. DNA for the CDR3: TGTGCCAGCAGCTCTCGCCCCGGGACAGGGAACGAGCAGTACTTC. This sequence encodes CASSSRPGTGNEQYF. The whole variable domain, remainder taken from reference TRBV7-9 and TRBJ2-7, is DTGVSQNPRHKITKRGQNVTFRCDPISEHNRLYWYRQTLGQGPEFLTYFQNEAQLEKSRLLSDRFSAERPKGSFSTLEIQRTEQGDSAMYLCASSSRPGTGNEQYFGPGTRLTVT.